This paragraph reports one T cell receptor (beta chain). The data are from a study of T cells after yellow fever vaccination. One entry per CDR3 protein results from TCRdb running MiXCR on the 5' RACE reads. The sample contains about 330,000 distinct CDR3 sequences, roughly 8% of which appear only once. Trimming stripped 2 bases from V and 8 bases from J, with 12 bases between. CDR3 length: 13 residues. Germline values: CDR1 SGHTA, CDR2 FQGNSA. This sequence joins TRBV7-2 and TRBJ1-2; D is unresolved. The sample was PBMCs, taken roughly 47 days after the first yellow fever vaccination. This TCR came from a man aged 18 to 35 who received the YFV17D yellow fever vaccine. The CDR3 nucleotides are TGTGCCAGCAGCTTACCCAGCCCGTGGGGCTACACCTTC. Translated, it gives CASSLPSPWGYTF.